This T cell receptor (beta chain) was found in a study of blood T cell repertoires in COVID-19. Study as a whole: Italy, Spain and the United States were the sources of the convalescent and acute COVID-19 samples.

Germline V gene sequence: CDR1 LNHNV, CDR2 YYDKDF (reference sequence). This CDR3 contains 14 residues. Trimming shortened V by 3 bases and J by 4 bases, and 11 bases separated the two germline ends. The assay was immunoSEQ multiplex PCR, and TCRdb's table has in-frame clones only and misses some. The profile shows about 180,000 clones, over 75% of them singletons. The TCR comes from a human donor with active or convalescent COVID-19. The donor label of this sample is uncertain. The chain combines TRBV15 with TRBJ2-3, with D maybe TRBD2 (6 bases). Sequencing used peripheral blood. CDR3 region: CATSSPGGSDTQYF. DNA of the CDR3: TGTGCCACCAGCAGCCCCGGGGGATCAGATACGCAGTATTTT.